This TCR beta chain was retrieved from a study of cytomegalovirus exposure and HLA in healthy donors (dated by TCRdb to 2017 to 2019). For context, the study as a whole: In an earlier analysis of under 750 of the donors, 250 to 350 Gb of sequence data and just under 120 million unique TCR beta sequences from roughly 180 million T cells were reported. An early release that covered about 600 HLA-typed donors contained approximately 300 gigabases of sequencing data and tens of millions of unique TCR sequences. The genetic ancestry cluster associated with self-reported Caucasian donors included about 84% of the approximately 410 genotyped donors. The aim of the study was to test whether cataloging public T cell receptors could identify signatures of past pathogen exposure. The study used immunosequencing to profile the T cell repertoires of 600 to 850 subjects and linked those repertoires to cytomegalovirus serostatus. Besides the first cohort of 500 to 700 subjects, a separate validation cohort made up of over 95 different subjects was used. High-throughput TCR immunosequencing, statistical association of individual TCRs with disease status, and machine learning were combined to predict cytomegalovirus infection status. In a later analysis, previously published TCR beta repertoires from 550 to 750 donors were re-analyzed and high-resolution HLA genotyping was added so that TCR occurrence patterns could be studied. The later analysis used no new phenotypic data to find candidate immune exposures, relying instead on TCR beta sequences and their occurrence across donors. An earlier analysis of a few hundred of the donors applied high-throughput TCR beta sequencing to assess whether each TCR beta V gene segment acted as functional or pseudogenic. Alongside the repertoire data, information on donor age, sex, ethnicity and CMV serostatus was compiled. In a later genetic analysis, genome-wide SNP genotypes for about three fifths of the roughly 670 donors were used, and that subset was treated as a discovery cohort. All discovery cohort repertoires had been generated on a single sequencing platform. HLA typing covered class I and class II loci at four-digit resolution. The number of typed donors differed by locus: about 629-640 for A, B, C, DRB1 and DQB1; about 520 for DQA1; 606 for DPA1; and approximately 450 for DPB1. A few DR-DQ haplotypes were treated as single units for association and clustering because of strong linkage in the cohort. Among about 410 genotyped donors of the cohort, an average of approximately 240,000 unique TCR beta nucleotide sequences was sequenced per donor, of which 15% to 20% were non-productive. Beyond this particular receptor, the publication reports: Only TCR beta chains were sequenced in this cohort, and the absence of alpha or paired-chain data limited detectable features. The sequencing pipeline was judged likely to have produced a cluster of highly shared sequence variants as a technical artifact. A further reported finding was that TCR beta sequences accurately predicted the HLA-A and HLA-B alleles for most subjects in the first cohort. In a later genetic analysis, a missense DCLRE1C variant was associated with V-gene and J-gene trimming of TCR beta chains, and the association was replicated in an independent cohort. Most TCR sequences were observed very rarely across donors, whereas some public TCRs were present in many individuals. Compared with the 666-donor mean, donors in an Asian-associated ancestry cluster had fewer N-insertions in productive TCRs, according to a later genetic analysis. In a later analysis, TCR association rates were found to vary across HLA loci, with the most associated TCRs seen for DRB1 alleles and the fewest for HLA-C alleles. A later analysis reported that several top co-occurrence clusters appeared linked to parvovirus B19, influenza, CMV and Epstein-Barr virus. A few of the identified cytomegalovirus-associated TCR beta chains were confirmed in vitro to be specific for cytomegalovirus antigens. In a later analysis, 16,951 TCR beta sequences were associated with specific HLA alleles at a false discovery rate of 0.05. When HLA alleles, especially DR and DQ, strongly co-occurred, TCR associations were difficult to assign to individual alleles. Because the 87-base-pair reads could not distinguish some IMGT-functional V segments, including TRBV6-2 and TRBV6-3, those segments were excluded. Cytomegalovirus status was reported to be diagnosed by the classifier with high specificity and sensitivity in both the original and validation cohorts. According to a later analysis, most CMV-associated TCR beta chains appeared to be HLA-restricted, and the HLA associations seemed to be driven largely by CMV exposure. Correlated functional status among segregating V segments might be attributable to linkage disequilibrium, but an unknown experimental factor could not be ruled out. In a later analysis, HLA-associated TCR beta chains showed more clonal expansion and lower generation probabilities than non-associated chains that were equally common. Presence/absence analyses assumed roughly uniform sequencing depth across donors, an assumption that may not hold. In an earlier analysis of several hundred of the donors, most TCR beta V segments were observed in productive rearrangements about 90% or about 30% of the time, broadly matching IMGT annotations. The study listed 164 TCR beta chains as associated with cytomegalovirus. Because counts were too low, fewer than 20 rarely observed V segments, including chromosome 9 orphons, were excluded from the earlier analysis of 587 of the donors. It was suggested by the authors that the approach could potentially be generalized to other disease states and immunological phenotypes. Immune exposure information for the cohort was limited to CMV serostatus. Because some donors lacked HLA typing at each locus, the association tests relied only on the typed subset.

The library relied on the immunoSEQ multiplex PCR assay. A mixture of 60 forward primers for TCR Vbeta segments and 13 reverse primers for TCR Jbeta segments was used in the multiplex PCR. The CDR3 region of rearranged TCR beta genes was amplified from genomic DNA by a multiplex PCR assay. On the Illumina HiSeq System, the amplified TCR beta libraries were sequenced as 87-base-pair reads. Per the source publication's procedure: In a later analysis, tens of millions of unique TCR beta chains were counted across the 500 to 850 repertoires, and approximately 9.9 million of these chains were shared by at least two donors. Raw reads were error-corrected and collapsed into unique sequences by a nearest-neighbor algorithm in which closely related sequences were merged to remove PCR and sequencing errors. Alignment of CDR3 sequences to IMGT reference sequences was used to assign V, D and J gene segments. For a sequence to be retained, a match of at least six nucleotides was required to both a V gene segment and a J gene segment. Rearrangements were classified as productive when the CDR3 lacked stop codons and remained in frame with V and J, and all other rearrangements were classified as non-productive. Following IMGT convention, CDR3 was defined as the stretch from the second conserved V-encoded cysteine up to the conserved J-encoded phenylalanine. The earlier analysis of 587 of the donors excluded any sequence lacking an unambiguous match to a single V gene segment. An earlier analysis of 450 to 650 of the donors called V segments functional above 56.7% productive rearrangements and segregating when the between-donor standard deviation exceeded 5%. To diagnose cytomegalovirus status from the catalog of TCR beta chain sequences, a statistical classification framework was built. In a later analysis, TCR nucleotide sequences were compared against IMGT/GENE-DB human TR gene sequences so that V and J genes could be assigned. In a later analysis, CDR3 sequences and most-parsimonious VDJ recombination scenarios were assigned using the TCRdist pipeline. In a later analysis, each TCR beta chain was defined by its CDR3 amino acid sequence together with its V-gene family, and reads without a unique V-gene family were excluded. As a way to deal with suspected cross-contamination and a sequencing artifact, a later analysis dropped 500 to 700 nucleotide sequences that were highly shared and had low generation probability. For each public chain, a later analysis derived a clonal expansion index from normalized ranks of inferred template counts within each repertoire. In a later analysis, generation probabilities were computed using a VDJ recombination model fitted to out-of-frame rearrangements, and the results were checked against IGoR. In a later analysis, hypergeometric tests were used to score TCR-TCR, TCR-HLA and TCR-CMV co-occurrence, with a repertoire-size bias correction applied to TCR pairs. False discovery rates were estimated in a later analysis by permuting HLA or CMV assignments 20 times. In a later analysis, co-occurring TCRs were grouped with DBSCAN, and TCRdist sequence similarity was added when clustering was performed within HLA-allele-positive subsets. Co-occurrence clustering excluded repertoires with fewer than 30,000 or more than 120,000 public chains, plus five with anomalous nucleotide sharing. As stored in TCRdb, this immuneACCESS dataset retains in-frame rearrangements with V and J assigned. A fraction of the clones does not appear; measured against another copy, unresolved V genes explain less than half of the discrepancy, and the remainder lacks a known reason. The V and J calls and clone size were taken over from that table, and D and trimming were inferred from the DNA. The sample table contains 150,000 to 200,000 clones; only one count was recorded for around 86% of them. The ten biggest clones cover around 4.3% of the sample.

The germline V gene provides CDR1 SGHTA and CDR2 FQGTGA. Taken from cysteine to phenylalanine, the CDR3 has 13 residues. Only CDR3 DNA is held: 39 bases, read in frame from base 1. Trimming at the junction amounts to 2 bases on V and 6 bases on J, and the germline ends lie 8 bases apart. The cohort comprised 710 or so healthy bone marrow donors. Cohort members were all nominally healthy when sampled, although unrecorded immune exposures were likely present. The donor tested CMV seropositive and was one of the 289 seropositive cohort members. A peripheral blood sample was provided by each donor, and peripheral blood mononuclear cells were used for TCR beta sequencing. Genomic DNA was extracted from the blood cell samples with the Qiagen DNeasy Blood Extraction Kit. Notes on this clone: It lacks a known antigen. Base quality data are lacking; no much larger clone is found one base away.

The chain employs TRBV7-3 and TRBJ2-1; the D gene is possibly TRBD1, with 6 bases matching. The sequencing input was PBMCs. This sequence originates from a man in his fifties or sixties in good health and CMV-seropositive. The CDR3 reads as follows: CASSLGQINEQFF. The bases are TGTGCCAGCAGCTTAGGACAGATCAATGAGCAGTTCTTC.